This T cell receptor (beta chain) came from a study of T cell responses to AZD1222 COVID-19 vaccine. Study-wide findings and caveats: Of spike-specific TCRs, nearly half reportedly target regions left unmutated in variants. Spike was spanned by vaccine-associated CD4 TCRs, with dominance at 160-218 and 743-854.

On this clone: Its antigen is undetermined.

J was trimmed by 7 bases and V by 3 bases; bases with no gene match: 5. CDR1 and CDR2 (germline): KGHSH, LQKENI. This CDR3 is 14 amino acids long. Clones were read by immunoSEQ multiplex PCR, and TCRdb kept only the in-frame ones, dropping some. The sample includes about 200,000 clones, just over 85% of them seen just once. The starting material was peripheral blood, obtained on day 0 of AZD1222 vaccination. The V and J genes are TRBV18 and TRBJ1-4, with TRBD1 matching 7 bases. The origin of this receptor is an adult in good health. The CDR3 DNA sequence: TGTGCCAGCTCACCGCCGGGACAGCCTGAAAAACTGTTTTTT. Its translation: CASSPPGQPEKLFF.